This T cell receptor beta chain was found in a study of T cells after yellow fever vaccination. V was clipped by 0 bases and J by 1 base, with 7 bases between them. From germline, CDR1 is SGHNT and CDR2 YYREEE (reference sequence). The CDR3 length is 15 residues. In this sample, this clonotype turned up many times. TCRdb re-derived calls from the 5' RACE reads in MiXCR, one entry per CDR3 protein. The profile covers roughly 30,000 distinct CDR3 sequences, with about 10% appearing a single time and 9.5% to 15% taken by the ten largest. The sequence derives from a man younger than 35 who received the YFV17D yellow fever vaccine. The V gene is TRBV5-4, the J gene TRBJ2-2; tentatively, D is TRBD2 (6 bases). The sample was PBMCs, either bulk or a sorted T-cell subset (CD4+, CD8+, memory, or dextramer-sorted; not recorded which), taken around 16 days after the first yellow fever vaccination. The DNA for the CDR3 is TGTGCCAGCAGCTTGGGCGGGGTGAACACCGGGGAGCTGTTTTTT. It codes for CASSLGGVNTGELFF.